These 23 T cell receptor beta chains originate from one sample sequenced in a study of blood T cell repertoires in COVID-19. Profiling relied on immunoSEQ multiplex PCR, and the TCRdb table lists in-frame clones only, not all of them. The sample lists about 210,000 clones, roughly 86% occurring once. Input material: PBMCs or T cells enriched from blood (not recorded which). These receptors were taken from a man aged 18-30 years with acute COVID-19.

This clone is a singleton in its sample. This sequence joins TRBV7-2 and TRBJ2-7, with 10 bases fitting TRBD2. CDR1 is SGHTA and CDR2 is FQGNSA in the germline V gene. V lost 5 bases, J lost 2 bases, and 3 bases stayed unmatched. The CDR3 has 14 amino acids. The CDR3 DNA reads TGTGCCAGCAGCCTTGGACTAGCGGCCTACGAGCAGTACTTC. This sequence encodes CASSLGLAAYEQYF.

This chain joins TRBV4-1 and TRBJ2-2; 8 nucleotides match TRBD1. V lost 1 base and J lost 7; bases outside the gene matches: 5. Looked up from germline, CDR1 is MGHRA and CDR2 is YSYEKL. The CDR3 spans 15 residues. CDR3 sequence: CASSQGDRFDGELFF. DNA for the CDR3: TGCGCCAGCAGCCAAGGGGACAGGTTCGACGGGGAGCTGTTTTTT.

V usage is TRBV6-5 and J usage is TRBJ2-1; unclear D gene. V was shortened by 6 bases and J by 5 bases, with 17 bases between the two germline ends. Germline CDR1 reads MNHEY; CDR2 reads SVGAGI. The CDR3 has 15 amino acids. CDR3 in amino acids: CASRVWAGTNNEQFF. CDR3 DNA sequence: TGTGCCAGCAGGGTTTGGGCAGGAACAAACAATGAGCAGTTCTTC.

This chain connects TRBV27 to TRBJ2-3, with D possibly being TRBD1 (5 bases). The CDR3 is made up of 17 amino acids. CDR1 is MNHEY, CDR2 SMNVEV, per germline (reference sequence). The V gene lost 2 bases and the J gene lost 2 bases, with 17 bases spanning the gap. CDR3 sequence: CASSLLWGGEHTDTQYF. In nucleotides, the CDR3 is TGTGCCAGCAGTTTACTGTGGGGCGGAGAACACACAGATACGCAGTATTTT.

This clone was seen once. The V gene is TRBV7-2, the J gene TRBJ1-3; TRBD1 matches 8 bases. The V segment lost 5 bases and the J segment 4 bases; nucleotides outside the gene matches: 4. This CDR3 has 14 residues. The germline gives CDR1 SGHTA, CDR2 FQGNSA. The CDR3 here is CASSTRTGGNTIYF. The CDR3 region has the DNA TGTGCCAGCAGCACCCGGACAGGGGGAAACACCATATATTTT.

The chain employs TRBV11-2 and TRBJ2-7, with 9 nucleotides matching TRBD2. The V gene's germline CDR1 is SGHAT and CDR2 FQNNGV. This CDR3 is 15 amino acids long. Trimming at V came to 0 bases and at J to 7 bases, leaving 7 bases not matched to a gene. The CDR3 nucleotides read TGTGCCAGCAGCTTAGATGCGGGAGGGTCGTGGGAGCAGTACTTC. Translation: CASSLDAGGSWEQYF.

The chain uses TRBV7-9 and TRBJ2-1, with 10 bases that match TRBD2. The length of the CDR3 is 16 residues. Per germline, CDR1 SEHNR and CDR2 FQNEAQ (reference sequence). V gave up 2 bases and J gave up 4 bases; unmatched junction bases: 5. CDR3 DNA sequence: TGTGCCAGCAGCTTACGGAATAGCGGGAGGTACAATGAGCAGTTCTTC. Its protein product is CASSLRNSGRYNEQFF.

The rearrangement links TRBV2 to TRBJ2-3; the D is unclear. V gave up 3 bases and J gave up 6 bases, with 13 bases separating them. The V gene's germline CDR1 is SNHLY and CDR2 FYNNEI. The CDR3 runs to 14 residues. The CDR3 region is CASSDPRFDDTQYF. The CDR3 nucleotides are TGTGCCAGCAGTGATCCCAGATTTGATGATACGCAGTATTTT.

The CDR3 is CSAIGDSSYEQYF. CDR3 DNA sequence: TGCAGCGCGATCGGGGACAGTTCCTACGAGCAGTACTTC. The chain links TRBV29-1 to TRBJ2-7, with 7 bases fitting TRBD1. Germline CDR1 reads SQVTM; CDR2 reads ANQGSEA. The CDR3 covers 13 residues. V lost 7 bases to trimming and J lost 1 base; unmatched junction nucleotides: 7.

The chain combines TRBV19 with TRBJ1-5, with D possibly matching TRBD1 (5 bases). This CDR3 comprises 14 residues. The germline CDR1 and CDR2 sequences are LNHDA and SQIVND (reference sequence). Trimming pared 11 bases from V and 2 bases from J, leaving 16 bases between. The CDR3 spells CASQRGIGNQPQHF. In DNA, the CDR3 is TGTGCCTCGCAACGGGGGATCGGCAATCAGCCCCAGCATTTT.

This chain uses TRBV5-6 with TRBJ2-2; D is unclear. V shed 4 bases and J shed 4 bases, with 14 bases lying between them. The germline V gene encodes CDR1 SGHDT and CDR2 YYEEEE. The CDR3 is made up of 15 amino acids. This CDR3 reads CASSREAQFTGELFF. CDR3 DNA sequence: TGTGCCAGCAGCAGAGAGGCCCAATTCACCGGGGAGCTGTTTTTT.

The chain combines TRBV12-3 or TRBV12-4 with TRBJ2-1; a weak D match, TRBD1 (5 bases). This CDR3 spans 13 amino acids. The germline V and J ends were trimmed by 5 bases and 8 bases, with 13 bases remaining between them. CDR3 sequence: CASSLPPRDEQFF. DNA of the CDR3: TGTGCCAGCAGTCTCCCCCCCAGGGATGAGCAGTTCTTC.

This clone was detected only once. The CDR3 bases are TGCGCCAGCAGCTTACAGGGGGCTGATGGCTACACCTTC. It translates to CASSLQGADGYTF. The rearrangement uses TRBV5-1 and TRBJ1-2, with 9 nucleotides matching TRBD1. The CDR3 is made up of 13 amino acids. Germline trimming cut 2 bases from V and 6 bases from J; bases unmatched to any gene: 2. CDR1 and CDR2 (germline): SGHRS, YFSETQ. Complete variable domain (other parts from reference TRBV5-1 and TRBJ1-2): KAGVTQTPRYLIKTRGQQVTLSCSPISGHRSVSWYQQTPGQGLQFLFEYFSETQRNKGNFPGRFSGRQFSNSRSEMNVSTLELGDSALYLCASSLQGADGYTFGSGTRLTVV.

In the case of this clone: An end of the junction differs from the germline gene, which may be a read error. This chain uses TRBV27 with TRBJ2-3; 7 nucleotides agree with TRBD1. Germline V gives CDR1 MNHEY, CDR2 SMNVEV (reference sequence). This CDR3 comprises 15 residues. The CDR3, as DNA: TGTGCCAGCAGTTTATCGGGACAGACCACAGATGCGCAGTATTTT. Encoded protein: CASSLSGQTTDAQYF.

The CDR3 DNA reads TGTGCCACCTCTAGTGAGGGCACTGAAGCTTTCTTT. This sequence encodes CATSSEGTEAFF. V usage is TRBV15 and J usage is TRBJ1-1; D ambiguous. The V and J ends lost 8 bases and 4 bases respectively, with 11 bases between them. Germline CDR1 reads LNHNV; CDR2 reads YYDKDF (reference sequence). The CDR3 has 12 amino acids.

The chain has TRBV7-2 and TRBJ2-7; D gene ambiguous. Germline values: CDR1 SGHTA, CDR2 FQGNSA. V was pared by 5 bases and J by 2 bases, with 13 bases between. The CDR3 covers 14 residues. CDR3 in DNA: TGTGCCAGCAGCCCTGGTGGCTTCACCTACGAGCAGTACTTC. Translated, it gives CASSPGGFTYEQYF.

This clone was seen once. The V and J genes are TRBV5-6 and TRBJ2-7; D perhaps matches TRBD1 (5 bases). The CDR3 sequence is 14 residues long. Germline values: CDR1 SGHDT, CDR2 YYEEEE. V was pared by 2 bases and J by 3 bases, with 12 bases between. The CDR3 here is CASSFLGRDYEQYF. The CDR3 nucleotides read TGTGCCAGCAGCTTTCTGGGGCGAGACTACGAGCAGTACTTC.

CDR3 sequence: CASSLVVGELFF. Here the CDR3 DNA reads TGCGCCAGCAGCTTGGTAGTCGGGGAGCTGTTTTTT. V usage is TRBV5-1 and J usage is TRBJ2-2; D gene uncertain. CDR3 size: 12 residues. Germline loops: CDR1 SGHRS, CDR2 YFSETQ. V shed 0 bases and J shed 7 bases, with 4 bases lying between them.

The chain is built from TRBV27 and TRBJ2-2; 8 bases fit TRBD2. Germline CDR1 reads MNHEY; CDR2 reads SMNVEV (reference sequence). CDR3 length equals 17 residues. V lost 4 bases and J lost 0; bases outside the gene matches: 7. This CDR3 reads CASSSTGLAANTGELFF. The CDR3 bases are TGTGCCAGCAGTTCAACCGGACTAGCCGCGAACACCGGGGAGCTGTTTTTT.

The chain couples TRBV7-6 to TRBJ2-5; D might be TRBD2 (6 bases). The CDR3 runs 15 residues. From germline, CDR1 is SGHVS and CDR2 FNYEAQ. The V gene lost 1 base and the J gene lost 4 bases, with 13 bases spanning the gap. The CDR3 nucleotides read TGTGCCAGCAGCTTAGAACCGGGGCGGGGAGAGACCCAGTACTTC. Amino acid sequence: CASSLEPGRGETQYF.

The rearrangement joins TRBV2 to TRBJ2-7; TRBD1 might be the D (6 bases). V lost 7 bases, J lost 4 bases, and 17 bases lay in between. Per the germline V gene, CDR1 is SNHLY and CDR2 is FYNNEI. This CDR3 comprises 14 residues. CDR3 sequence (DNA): TGTGCCAGCATGCGGAACAGGGTGGAATACGAGCAGTACTTC. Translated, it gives CASMRNRVEYEQYF.

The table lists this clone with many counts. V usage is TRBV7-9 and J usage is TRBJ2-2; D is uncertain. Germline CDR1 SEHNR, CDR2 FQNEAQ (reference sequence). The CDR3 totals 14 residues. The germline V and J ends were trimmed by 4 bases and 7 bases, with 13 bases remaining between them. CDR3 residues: CASSSPDGVGELFF. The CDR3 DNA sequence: TGTGCCAGCAGCTCCCCAGACGGAGTCGGGGAGCTGTTTTTT.

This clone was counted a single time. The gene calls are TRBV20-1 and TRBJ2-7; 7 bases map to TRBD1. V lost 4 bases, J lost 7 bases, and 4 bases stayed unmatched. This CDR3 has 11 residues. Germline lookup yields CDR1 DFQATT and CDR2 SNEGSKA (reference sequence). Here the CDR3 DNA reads TGCAGTGCTATCCGACAGGGAGAGCAGTACTTC. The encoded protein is CSAIRQGEQYF.